This is a list of T cell receptor beta chains from one sample in a study of CXCR3-negative and CXCR3-positive naive CD8 T cells. Each CDR3 protein gets one entry in TCRdb, which reprocessed the 5' RACE reads and gives no DNA. This sample's table reports approximately 100,000 distinct CDR3 sequences. Material for sequencing was naive CXCR3- CD8+ T cells from blood. Receptors were obtained from a human donor in good health. Some clones in this sample may be carry-over from other donors' samples. The CDR3 runs from the conserved cysteine through the conserved F or W. Clone size is not always given. Where it is, it says once, few, many or a class for expanded clones.

j_gene	v_gene	abundance	CDR3aa
TRBJ2-5	TRBV5-8	NA	CASSFWGPLQETQYF
TRBJ2-3	TRBV29-1	NA	CSGVTSGGTDTQYF
TRBJ2-1	TRBV15	NA	CATSIQGSSYNEQFF
TRBJ2-3	TRBV28	NA	CASSSRQDDTQYF
TRBJ2-1	TRBV7-9	NA	CASSFGRNNEQFF
TRBJ2-3	TRBV28	NA	CASSLVEPARADTQYF
TRBJ1-1	TRBV11-3	NA	CASSSRDRGMNTEAFF
TRBJ1-1	TRBV7-6	NA	CASSLADLSEAFF
TRBJ1-5	TRBV9	NA	CASSVSGGVQPQHF
TRBJ2-3	TRBV4-3	medium-sized	CASSQTGTGDTQYF
TRBJ2-7	TRBV6-5	NA	CASSFLGSLTYEQYF
TRBJ1-2	TRBV7-2	NA	CASSLEDRGYGYTF
TRBJ1-1	TRBV5-1	NA	CASSLSGTAWEAFF
TRBJ2-5	TRBV3-1	NA	CASSQTGKQETQYF
TRBJ1-1	TRBV20-1	NA	CSARDGGRPATEAFF
TRBJ2-5	TRBV6-6	NA	CASSTGQRETQYF
TRBJ2-1	TRBV11-3	NA	CASSLDRGSGNEQFF
TRBJ2-3	TRBV14	NA	CASSLSGAYADTQYF
TRBJ2-5	TRBV28	NA	CASSLGGQETQYF
TRBJ1-5	TRBV5-5	NA	CASSMTPRGSVNQPQHF
TRBJ1-1	TRBV29-1	NA	CSVESRGRDTEAFF
TRBJ1-2	TRBV20-1	NA	CGARGGASSYGYTF
TRBJ2-7	TRBV27	NA	CASSLLFQGDYEQYF
TRBJ1-2	TRBV20-1	NA	CSARSTGFYGYTF
TRBJ1-1	TRBV7-9	NA	CASSFHGNTEAFF
TRBJ2-1	TRBV28	NA	CASSLRRGTYNEQFF
TRBJ2-7	TRBV7-9	NA	CAGGDRSSYEQYF
TRBJ2-7	TRBV9	NA	CASNQGGREQYF
TRBJ1-1	TRBV29-1	NA	CSVAQGTEAFF
TRBJ2-1	TRBV19	NA	CASRSSGGPDVDEQFF
TRBJ2-7	TRBV2	NA	CASRGIAGASYEQYF
TRBJ1-1	TRBV7-2	NA	CASTEPTAWYTEAFF
TRBJ1-1	TRBV5-1	NA	CASSAWGPNTEAFF
TRBJ2-1	TRBV27	NA	CASSNLVNEQFF
TRBJ2-7	TRBV7-8	NA	CASTLSGSSYEQYF
TRBJ2-2	TRBV29-1	NA	CSVGDRDDTGELFF
TRBJ1-5	TRBV12-3/TRBV12-4	NA	CASSPSNQPQHF
TRBJ2-7	TRBV29-1	NA	CSACLDKGGEQYF
TRBJ2-1	TRBV28	NA	CASALVLAGPTYNEQFF
TRBJ2-3	TRBV20-1	NA	CSARDFRGQGSTDTQYF